This T cell receptor (beta chain) emerged from a study of control samples from healthy donors and cancer patients. The data were produced by immunoSEQ multiplex PCR, yet TCRdb's version contains in-frame clones alone and is incomplete. The table records about 100,000 clones, roughly 87% of them present only once. This CDR3 comprises 16 residues. V dropped 3 bases and J dropped 5 bases, with 19 bases sitting between them. Germline V lookup: CDR1 PRHDT, CDR2 FYEKMQ (reference sequence). This clone was seen just once. The rearrangement links TRBV13 to TRBJ2-5; weak D call: TRBD1 (6 bases). Sequenced: blood. The receptor was derived from a woman aged 45-65 years in good health. CDR3 sequence reads: CASSFQWAGESETQYF. The CDR3 coding sequence is TGTGCCAGCAGCTTTCAATGGGCAGGGGAGTCCGAGACCCAGTACTTC.